This T cell receptor (beta chain) was sequenced for a study of esophageal squamous cell carcinoma under preoperative chemotherapy. As to time point: after preoperative PTX-NDP chemotherapy. This CDR3 is built from 16 residues. To note about this clonotype: What it binds is unknown. At one boundary the junction diverges from the germline segment, which might be a read error.

TCRdb recomputed calls from the PCR reads with MiXCR, one row per CDR3 protein. This table holds about 32,000 distinct CDR3 sequences, around 50% found once. Notes on the study in general: Peripheral T cells migrating into the tumor appeared to partly supply post-treatment tumor-infiltrating lymphocytes.

This receptor was obtained from a human donor with esophageal squamous cell carcinoma. The donor label of this sample is uncertain. The chain couples TRBV12-3 or TRBV12-4 to TRBJ2-3; a weak D match, TRBD1 (6 bases). The biological material was taken from a patient given preoperative chemotherapy. The CDR3 is CSSATLGAGNQETQYF. DNA of the CDR3: TGTTCCAGCGCGACACTGGGGGCGGGTAACCAAGAGACCCAGTATTTT.